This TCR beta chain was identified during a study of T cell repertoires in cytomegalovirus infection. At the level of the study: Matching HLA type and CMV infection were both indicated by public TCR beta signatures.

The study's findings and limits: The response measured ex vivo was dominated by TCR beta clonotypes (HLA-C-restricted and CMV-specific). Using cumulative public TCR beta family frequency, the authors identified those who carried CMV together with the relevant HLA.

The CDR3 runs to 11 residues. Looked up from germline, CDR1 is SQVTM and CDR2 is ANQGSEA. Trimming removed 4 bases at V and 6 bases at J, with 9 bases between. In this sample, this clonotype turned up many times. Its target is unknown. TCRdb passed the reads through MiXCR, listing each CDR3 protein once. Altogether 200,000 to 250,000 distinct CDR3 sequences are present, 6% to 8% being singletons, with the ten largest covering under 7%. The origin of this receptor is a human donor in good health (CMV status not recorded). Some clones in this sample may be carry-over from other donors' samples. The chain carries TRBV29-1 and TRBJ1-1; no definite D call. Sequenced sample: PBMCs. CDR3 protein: CSVVLTPEAFF. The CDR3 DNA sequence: TGCAGCGTTGTTCTAACACCTGAAGCTTTCTTT.